This T cell receptor (beta chain) was observed in a study of blood T cell repertoires in COVID-19. Germline lookup yields CDR1 MDHEN and CDR2 SYDVKM. V was shortened by 3 bases and J by 8 bases, with 17 bases between the two germline ends. The CDR3 runs to 16 residues. Measured with immunoSEQ multiplex PCR; TCRdb has only the in-frame clones, and not every one. The data contain 29,000 or so clones, roughly two thirds of them singletons. The receptor was derived from a human donor in a cohort sampled during active COVID-19. Sequences were obtained from peripheral blood. This chain uses TRBV28 with TRBJ1-6, with a weak D call TRBD1 (5 bases). CDR3 DNA: TGTGCCAGCAGTTTTGCGGGACGCAAGACGGATTCACCCCTCCACTTT. Protein: CASSFAGRKTDSPLHF.